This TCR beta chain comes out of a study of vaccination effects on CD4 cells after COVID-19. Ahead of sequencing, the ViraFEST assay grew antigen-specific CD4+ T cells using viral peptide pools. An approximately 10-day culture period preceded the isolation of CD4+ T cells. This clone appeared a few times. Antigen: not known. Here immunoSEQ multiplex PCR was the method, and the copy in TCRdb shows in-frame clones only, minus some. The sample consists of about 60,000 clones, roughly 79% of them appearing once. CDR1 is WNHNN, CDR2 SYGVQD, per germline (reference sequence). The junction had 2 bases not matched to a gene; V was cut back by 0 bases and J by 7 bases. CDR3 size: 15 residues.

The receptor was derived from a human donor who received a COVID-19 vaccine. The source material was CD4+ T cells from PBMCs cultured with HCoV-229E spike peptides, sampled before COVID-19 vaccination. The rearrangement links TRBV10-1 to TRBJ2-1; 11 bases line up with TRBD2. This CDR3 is CASSESTSGVNEQFF. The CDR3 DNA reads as TGCGCCAGCAGTGAGTCGACTAGCGGGGTGAATGAGCAGTTCTTC.